One sample yielded the 2 T cell receptor beta chains listed below, sequenced in a study of cytomegalovirus exposure and HLA in healthy donors (dated by TCRdb to 2017 to 2019). The library came from the immunoSEQ multiplex PCR assay. For the multiplex PCR, a mixture combining 60 forward primers for TCR Vbeta segments and 13 reverse primers for TCR Jbeta segments was used. The clones in this table, taken by TCRdb from immuneACCESS, are in-frame only. Not every clone is retained; where verified, under half of the shortfall comes from an unresolved V gene, and the cause of the rest is unknown. The sample table holds some 65,000 clones, of which approximately 71% were seen once. About 23% of the sample lies in the top ten. Sequenced sample: PBMCs. Every receptor here comes from a man aged 50 to 60 in good health and CMV-seropositive.

CDR3 residues: CASSPPGYNEQFF. CDR3 nucleotide sequence: TGTGCCAGCAGCCCCCCGGGGTACAATGAGCAGTTCTTC. The V and J genes are TRBV7-6 and TRBJ2-1, with D tentatively TRBD2 (5 bases). The germline CDR1 and CDR2 sequences are SGHVS and FNYEAQ. The length of the CDR3 is 13 residues. Trimming stripped 5 bases from V and 4 bases from J, with 9 bases between.

This rearrangement joins TRBV21-1 to TRBJ2-5; the listed D gene, TRBD2, was not tested against the DNA. TRBV21-1 corresponds to a pseudogene. CDR3 size: 18 residues. The CDR3 region has the DNA TGTGCCAGCAGCAAAGGGAATAGCGGGGGGACTATACAAGAGACCCAGTACTTC. Translation gives CASSKGNSGGTIQETQYF.